This T cell receptor (beta chain) comes out of a study of blood T cell repertoires in COVID-19. Study-level background: Samples representing acute and convalescent COVID-19 were sourced from the United States, Italy and Spain.

Ages ranged from about 18 to 90 years, with residence in about 24 US areas. Only in-frame clones appear in the TCRdb table, and some are missing; sequencing was by immunoSEQ multiplex PCR. The sample includes under 200,000 clones, approximately 83% of them seen just once. This TCR was sampled from a woman in her fifties or sixties who had recovered from COVID-19. Material for sequencing was PBMCs or T cells enriched from blood (not recorded which).

The CDR3 reads CASSPGQGISYEQYF. In DNA form, the CDR3 reads TGTGCCAGCTCACCAGGACAGGGAATCTCCTACGAGCAGTACTTC. This sequence joins TRBV18 and TRBJ2-7; 8 positions agree with TRBD1. CDR1 and CDR2 from the germline V gene are KGHSH and LQKENI. Losses at the gene ends were 2 bases for V and 0 bases for J; bases not matched to a gene: 3. This CDR3 is built from 15 residues. Full variable domain (outside the CDR3, taken from reference TRBV18 and TRBJ2-7): NAGVMQNPRHLVRRRGQEARLRCSPMKGHSHVYWYRQLPEEGLKFMVYLQKENIIDESGMPKERFSAEFPKEGPSILRIQQVVRGDSAAYFCASSPGQGISYEQYFGPGTRLTVT.